The sample holds one count of the clone carrying this TCR beta chain. Its antigen is not identified. This sample was taken from a study of blood T cells in healthy people across ages. Study-wide results and limits: The percentage of naive T cells correlated strongly with TCR beta diversity. Donor CMV status was unknown, possibly confounding expanded clonotype changes.

Primers used in a second PCR of about 6 to 12 cycles were a sample-barcoded 5' primer and a J-beta primer mix. TCRdb processed the 5' RACE reads anew with MiXCR; each CDR3 protein has one entry. The table has roughly 800,000 distinct CDR3 sequences, less than 70% seen once. This CDR3 region has 17 residues. Germline V gives CDR1 SGDLS, CDR2 YYNGEE. With 4 bases removed from V and 0 bases from J, the gap between germline ends came to 17 bases. Total RNA, at least 5 micrograms per sample, was extracted from PBMCs. The source is a man older than 75 in good health. The chain couples TRBV9 to TRBJ2-1; D is possibly TRBD1 or TRBD2 (7 bases each). Sequencing was done on a sample of blood. The CDR3 region is CASSPGGGGGSYNEQFF. The CDR3 DNA reads as TGTGCCAGCAGCCCAGGGGGAGGGGGGGGCTCCTACAATGAGCAGTTCTTC.